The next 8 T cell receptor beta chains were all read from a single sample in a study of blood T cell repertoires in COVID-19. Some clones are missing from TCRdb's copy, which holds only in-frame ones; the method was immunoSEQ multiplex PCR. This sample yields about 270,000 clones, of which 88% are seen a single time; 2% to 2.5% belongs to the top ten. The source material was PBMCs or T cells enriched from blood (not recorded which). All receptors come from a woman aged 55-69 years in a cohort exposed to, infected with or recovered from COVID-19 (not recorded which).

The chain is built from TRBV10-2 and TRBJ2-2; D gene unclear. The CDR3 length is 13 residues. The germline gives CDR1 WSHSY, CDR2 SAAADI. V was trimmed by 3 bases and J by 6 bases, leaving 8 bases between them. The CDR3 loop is CASSDPSPGELFF. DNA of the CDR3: TGCGCCAGCAGTGACCCTAGTCCCGGGGAGCTGTTTTTT.

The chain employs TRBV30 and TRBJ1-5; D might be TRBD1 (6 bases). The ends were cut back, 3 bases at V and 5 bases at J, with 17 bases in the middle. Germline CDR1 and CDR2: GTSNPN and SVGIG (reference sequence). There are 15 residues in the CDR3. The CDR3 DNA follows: TGTGCCTGGAGCACCCCCGGGAGGGGGGATCAGCCCCAGCATTTT. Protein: CAWSTPGRGDQPQHF.

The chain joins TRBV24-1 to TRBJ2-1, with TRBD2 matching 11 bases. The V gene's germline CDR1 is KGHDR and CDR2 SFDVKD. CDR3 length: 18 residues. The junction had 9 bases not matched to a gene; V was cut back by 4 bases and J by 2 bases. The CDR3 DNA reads TGTGCCACCAGTGACCCAAAACCGACTAGCGGGGCCTACAATGAGCAGTTCTTC. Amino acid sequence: CATSDPKPTSGAYNEQFF.

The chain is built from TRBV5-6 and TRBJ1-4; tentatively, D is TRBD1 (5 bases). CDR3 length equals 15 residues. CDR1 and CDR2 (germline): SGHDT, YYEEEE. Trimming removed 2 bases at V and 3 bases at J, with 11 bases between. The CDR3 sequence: CASSFRGGANEKLFF. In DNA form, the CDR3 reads TGTGCCAGCAGCTTTCGGGGGGGTGCTAATGAAAAACTGTTTTTT. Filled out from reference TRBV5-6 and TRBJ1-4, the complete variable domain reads DAGVTQSPTHLIKTRGQQVTLRCSPKSGHDTVSWYQQALGQGPQFIFQYYEEEERQRGNFPDRFSGHQFPNYSSELNVNALLLGDSALYLCASSFRGGANEKLFFGSGTQLSVL.

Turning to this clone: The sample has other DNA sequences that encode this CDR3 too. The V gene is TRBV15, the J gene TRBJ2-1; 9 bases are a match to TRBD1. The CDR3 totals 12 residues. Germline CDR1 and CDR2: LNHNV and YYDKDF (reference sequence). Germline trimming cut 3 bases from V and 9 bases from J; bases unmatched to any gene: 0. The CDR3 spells CATSRDRGEQFF. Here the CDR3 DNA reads TGTGCCACCAGCAGGGACAGGGGTGAGCAGTTCTTC.

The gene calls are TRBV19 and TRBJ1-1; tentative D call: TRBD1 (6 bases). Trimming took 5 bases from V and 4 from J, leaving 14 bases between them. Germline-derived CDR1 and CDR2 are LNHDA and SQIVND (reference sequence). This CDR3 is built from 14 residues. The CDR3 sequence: CASSVAGGSTEAFF. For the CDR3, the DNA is TGTGCCAGTAGTGTAGCGGGGGGCAGCACTGAAGCTTTCTTT.

The CDR3 region has the DNA TGCGCCAGCAGCCAAGAGGCAGGCAGGGGGAAAGATACGCAGTATTTT. It codes for CASSQEAGRGKDTQYF. The chain has TRBV4-1 and TRBJ2-3; TRBD1 aligns across 7 bases. V was pared by 0 bases and J by 5 bases, with 8 bases of the junction left unmatched. Per germline, CDR1 MGHRA and CDR2 YSYEKL. The CDR3 is 16 residues long.

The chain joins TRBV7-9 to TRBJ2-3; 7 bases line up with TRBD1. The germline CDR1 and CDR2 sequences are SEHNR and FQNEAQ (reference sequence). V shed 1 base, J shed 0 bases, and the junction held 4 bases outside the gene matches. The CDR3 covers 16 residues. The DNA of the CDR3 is TGTGCCAGCAGCTTAGGGGGACAGCGGAGCACAGATACGCAGTATTTT. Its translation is CASSLGGQRSTDTQYF.